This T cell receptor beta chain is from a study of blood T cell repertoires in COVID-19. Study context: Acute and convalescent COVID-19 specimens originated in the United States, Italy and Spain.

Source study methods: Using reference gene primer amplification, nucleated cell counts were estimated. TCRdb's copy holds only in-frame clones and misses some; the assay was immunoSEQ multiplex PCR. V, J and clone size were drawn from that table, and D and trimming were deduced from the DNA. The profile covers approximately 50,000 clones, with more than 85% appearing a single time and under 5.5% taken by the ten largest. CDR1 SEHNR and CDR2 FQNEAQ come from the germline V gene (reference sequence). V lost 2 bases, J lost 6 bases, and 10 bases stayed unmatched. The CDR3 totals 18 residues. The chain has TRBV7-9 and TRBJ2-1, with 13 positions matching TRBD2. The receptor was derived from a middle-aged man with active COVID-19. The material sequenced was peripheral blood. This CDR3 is CASSLSTPGLAGFNEQFF. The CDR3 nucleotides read TGTGCCAGCAGCTTATCGACGCCGGGACTAGCGGGGTTCAATGAGCAGTTCTTC.